The 19 T cell receptor beta chains below all came from one sample that was sequenced in a study of blood T cell repertoires in COVID-19. The method was immunoSEQ multiplex PCR; TCRdb's version includes in-frame clones alone and lacks a portion of them. This sample carries 200,000 or so clones, around 81% of them seen once, and the ten largest clones take roughly 12%. Sequencing was done on a sample of peripheral blood. All receptors come from a woman aged 80 or over with COVID-19, enrolled during active disease.

This chain joins TRBV5-5 and TRBJ2-6; 8 nucleotides agree with TRBD1. CDR1 SGHKS and CDR2 YYEKEE come from the germline V gene (reference sequence). V shed 4 bases and J 2 bases; nucleotides not matched to a gene: 11. CDR3 size: 18 residues. CDR3 in DNA: TGTGCCAGCAGCAAATATGACAGGGGAGTGGCTGGGGCCAACGTCCTGACTTTC. As protein: CASSKYDRGVAGANVLTF.

For this clone: Other DNA variants within this sample encode the same CDR3. This chain joins TRBV28 and TRBJ1-6; tentative D call: TRBD1 (5 bases). The germline gives CDR1 MDHEN, CDR2 SYDVKM. V lost 4 bases and J 7 bases, leaving 5 bases between the germline ends. The CDR3 totals 12 residues. The CDR3: CASSSGNSPLHF. CDR3 sequence (DNA): TGTGCCAGCAGTTCAGGGAATTCACCCCTCCACTTT.

The chain joins TRBV4-2 to TRBJ2-3, with 12 bases lining up with TRBD2. Germline assignment: CDR1 LGHNA and CDR2 YNFKEQ. The V segment lost 0 bases and the J segment 1 base; nucleotides outside the gene matches: 2. There are 17 residues in the CDR3. In DNA, the CDR3 is TGTGCCAGCAGCCAAGAACCTAGCGGGGGGGGCACAGATACGCAGTATTTT. As protein: CASSQEPSGGGTDTQYF.

This clone was seen a handful of times. The chain combines TRBV19 with TRBJ1-6; a possible D gene is TRBD1 (6 bases). CDR1 and CDR2 (germline): LNHDA, SQIVND (reference sequence). V gave up 4 bases and J gave up 15 bases, with 10 bases separating them. CDR3 length: 11 amino acids. The CDR3 protein is CASSTRQVLHF. The CDR3 DNA reads as TGTGCCAGTAGTACGCGACAGGTCCTCCACTTT.

The CDR3 sequence: CGTGDPYEQYF. In DNA form, the CDR3 reads TGTGGGACAGGGGACCCCTACGAGCAGTACTTC. The chain is built from TRBV10-3 and TRBJ2-7, with 9 bases that match TRBD1. Germline V lookup: CDR1 ENHRY, CDR2 SYGVKD. This CDR3 has 11 residues.

The genes are TRBV11-2 and TRBJ2-7; 10 positions agree with TRBD1. The CDR3 length is 14 residues. Trimming cost V 11 bases and J 3 bases; bases outside gene matches: 10. Germline V gene lookup returns CDR1 SGHAT and CDR2 FQNNGV. CDR3 sequence (DNA): TGTGCCTCCCAACCCGGGACAGGGGACTACGAGCAGTACTTC. Encoded protein: CASQPGTGDYEQYF.

The genes are TRBV18 and TRBJ1-5; possibly TRBD1 for D (5 bases). This CDR3 is built from 15 residues. V lost 1 base and J 7 bases, leaving 14 bases between the germline ends. Germline CDR1 reads KGHSH; CDR2 reads LQKENI. DNA for the CDR3: TGTGCCAGCTCACCACTGTCAGGGTTTGGGCAGCCCCAGCATTTT. Residues: CASSPLSGFGQPQHF.

The chain is built from TRBV4-2 and TRBJ1-2, with 9 bases lining up with TRBD1. The CDR3 has 15 amino acids. V shed 0 bases, J shed 3 bases, and the junction held 2 bases outside the gene matches. CDR1 and CDR2 from the germline V gene are LGHNA and YNFKEQ. CDR3 residues: CASSQDRDRDYGYTF. As DNA, the CDR3 is TGTGCCAGCAGCCAAGATCGGGACAGGGACTATGGCTACACCTTC.

The rearrangement links TRBV3-1 (or the pseudogene TRBV3-2) to TRBJ2-7; D may be TRBD1 (6 bases). V was clipped by 3 bases and J by 1 base, with 16 bases between them. CDR1 is LGHDT and CDR2 is YNNKEL in the germline V gene (reference sequence). This CDR3 comprises 16 residues. The CDR3 DNA follows: TGTGCCAGCAGCCAGGGGGCAATTGCCTATTCCTACGAGCAGTACTTC. Amino acids: CASSQGAIAYSYEQYF.

The chain uses TRBV19 and TRBJ1-4; D might be TRBD1 (5 bases). CDR1 is LNHDA, CDR2 SQIVND, per germline (reference sequence). This CDR3 contains 18 residues. V was trimmed by 5 bases and J by 0 bases, leaving 19 bases between them. The CDR3 protein is CASSPILGGTTTNEKLFF. The CDR3 DNA reads TGTGCCAGTAGTCCGATCCTGGGAGGGACCACAACTAATGAAAAACTGTTTTTT. Full variable domain (outside the CDR3, taken from reference TRBV19 and TRBJ1-4): DGGITQSPKYLFRKEGQNVTLSCEQNLNHDAMYWYRQDPGQGLRLIYYSQIVNDFQKGDIAEGYSVSREKKESFPLTVTSAQKNPTAFYLCASSPILGGTTTNEKLFFGSGTQLSVL.

This chain links TRBV29-1 with TRBJ1-2, with D maybe TRBD1 (6 bases). Germline V gene lookup returns CDR1 SQVTM and CDR2 ANQGSEA. There are 12 residues in the CDR3. V shed 4 bases and J shed 4 bases, with 10 bases lying between them. CDR3: CSVGGDTYGYTF. CDR3 coding DNA: TGCAGCGTTGGTGGGGACACCTATGGCTACACCTTC.

The CDR3 is CASSDSRNQPQHF. The CDR3 coding sequence is TGTGCCAGCAGTGACAGTCGCAATCAGCCCCAGCATTTT. The rearrangement joins TRBV11-3 to TRBJ1-5; TRBD1 is a possible D gene (5 bases). Germline CDR1 SGHNT, CDR2 YENEEA. Trimming left V 6 bases short and J 2 bases short, with 8 bases between. This CDR3 has 13 amino acids.

The chain combines TRBV5-4 with TRBJ2-2; TRBD2 agrees at 7 bases. V shed 1 base and J 0 bases; nucleotides not matched to a gene: 3. The CDR3 loop spans 16 amino acids. Germline V lookup: CDR1 SGHNT, CDR2 YYREEE (reference sequence). The CDR3 DNA is TGTGCCAGCAGCTTGAAGCTAGCGGCGAACACCGGGGAGCTGTTTTTT. This codes for CASSLKLAANTGELFF. The whole variable domain, filled in from reference TRBV5-4 and TRBJ2-2, reads ETGVTQSPTHLIKTRGQQVTLRCSSQSGHNTVSWYQQALGQGPQFIFQYYREEENGRGNFPPRFSGLQFPNYSSELNVNALELDDSALYLCASSLKLAANTGELFFGEGSRLTVL.

This clone has just a few counts. This chain connects TRBV7-9 to TRBJ2-1; D might be TRBD1 (6 bases). This CDR3 spans 17 amino acids. The germline CDR1 and CDR2 sequences are SEHNR and FQNEAQ (reference sequence). V was shortened by 6 bases and J by 4 bases, with 22 bases between the two germline ends. Here the CDR3 DNA reads TGTGCCAGCAGTCCCCACCGGACAGTCGGGTTTTACAATGAGCAGTTCTTC. Translating it yields CASSPHRTVGFYNEQFF.

The chain joins TRBV7-9 to TRBJ1-2; D perhaps matches TRBD1 (5 bases). The CDR3 contains 13 residues. The germline CDR1 and CDR2 sequences are SEHNR and FQNEAQ (reference sequence). Trimming stripped 6 bases from V and 6 bases from J, with 14 bases between. The DNA of the CDR3 is TGTGCCAGCAGGCGCAGGGAGGGAAATGGCTACACCTTC. It encodes CASRRREGNGYTF. The entire variable domain, with the rest obtained from reference TRBV7-9 and TRBJ1-2, is as follows: DTGVSQNPRHKITKRGQNVTFRCDPISEHNRLYWYRQTLGQGPEFLTYFQNEAQLEKSRLLSDRFSAERPKGSFSTLEIQRTEQGDSAMYLCASRRREGNGYTFGSGTRLTVV.

V and J are TRBV5-1 and TRBJ2-1, with unresolved D. The germline V and J ends were trimmed by 0 bases and 3 bases, with 10 bases remaining between them. CDR1 is SGHRS, CDR2 YFSETQ, per germline. The CDR3 consists of 15 residues. As DNA, the CDR3 is TGCGCCAGCAGCTTGGTACTGAATCGCTACAATGAGCAGTTCTTC. Its translation: CASSLVLNRYNEQFF.

The V and J genes are TRBV7-2 and TRBJ2-3; D not certain. Germline loops: CDR1 SGHTA, CDR2 FQGNSA. This CDR3 is 15 amino acids long. V was cut by 7 bases and J by 6 bases, with 20 bases left in between. DNA of the CDR3: TGTGCCAGCACCTCAGCGATTCCCTGGGCGGATACGCAGTATTTT. Translating gives CASTSAIPWADTQYF. The full variable domain, its missing parts supplied by reference TRBV7-2 and TRBJ2-3, is GAGVSQSPSNKVTEKGKDVELRCDPISGHTALYWYRQSLGQGLEFLIYFQGNSAPDKSGLPSDRFSAERTGGSVSTLTIQRTQQEDSAVYLCASTSAIPWADTQYFGPGTRLTVL.

The V gene is TRBV11-2, the J gene TRBJ2-7, with 10 positions matching TRBD1. V shed 5 bases and J 1 base; nucleotides not matched to a gene: 8. The CDR3 totals 16 residues. Germline V CDR1 and CDR2: SGHAT, FQNNGV. CDR3 sequence: CASSKRGTGASYEQYF. In DNA, the CDR3 is TGTGCCAGCAGCAAGAGAGGGACAGGGGCTTCCTACGAGCAGTACTTC.

This chain connects TRBV2 to TRBJ2-1, with 9 bases matching TRBD2. This CDR3 has 16 amino acids. The trim removed 2 bases at V and 4 bases at J, leaving 6 bases unmatched. Per germline, CDR1 SNHLY and CDR2 FYNNEI. The CDR3 region has the DNA TGTGCCAGCAGTGAAAGAGGCGCGGGAGGGTACAATGAGCAGTTCTTC. Amino acid sequence: CASSERGAGGYNEQFF.